This T cell receptor beta chain was observed in a study of T-cell memory formation after mild COVID-19. Study details: TCR clusters mostly belonged to single donors.

TCRdb reprocessed the 5' RACE reads with MiXCR, giving one entry per CDR3 protein. The sample comprises 350,000 or so distinct CDR3 sequences, approximately 13% of which are singletons, and 20% to 25% rests with the top ten. Study-wide findings and caveats: Mainly in CM and EM were contracting CD4+ clones; CD8+ were in EMRA.

Trimming cost V 4 bases and J 4 bases, with 13 bases left between them. This CDR3 is built from 14 residues. Germline CDR1 SNHLY, CDR2 FYNNEI. With regard to this clonotype: As yet, its antigen is unknown.

Sequencing was done on a sample of PBMCs or a T cell subset sorted from them (not recorded which). This TCR came from a man aged 18 to 29 who had mild COVID-19 (a few samples of this study predate the infection). Cell type and time point are not known. V usage is TRBV2 and J usage is TRBJ1-2; maybe TRBD1 (5 bases). CDR3 in DNA: TGTGCCAGCAGTGGAGGTAACAGGTCCTATGGCTACACCTTC. Translated: CASSGGNRSYGYTF.